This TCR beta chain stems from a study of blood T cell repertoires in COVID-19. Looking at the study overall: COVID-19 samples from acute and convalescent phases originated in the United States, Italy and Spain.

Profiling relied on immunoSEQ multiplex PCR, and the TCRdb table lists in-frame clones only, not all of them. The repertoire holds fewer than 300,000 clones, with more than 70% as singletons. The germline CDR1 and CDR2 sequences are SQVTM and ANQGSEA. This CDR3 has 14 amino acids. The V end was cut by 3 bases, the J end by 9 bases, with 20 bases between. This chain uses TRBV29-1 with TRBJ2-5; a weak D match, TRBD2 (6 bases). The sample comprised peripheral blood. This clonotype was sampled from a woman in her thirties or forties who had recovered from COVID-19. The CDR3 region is CSVEGGSTSGPQYF. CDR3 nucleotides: TGCAGCGTTGAGGGGGGATCTACCAGTGGTCCCCAGTACTTC.